These 22 T cell receptor beta chains share one sample of origin, sequenced in a study of CD8 T cells in Susac syndrome. Random hexamers were used to reverse transcribe an amount of about 0.5 to 1 ug RNA. TCRdb used MiXCR to reprocess the immunoSEQ multiplex PCR reads, holding one entry per CDR3 protein. The table lists some 120,000 distinct CDR3 sequences, around 94% of them singletons. Material for sequencing was CD4+ T cells from PBMCs. Receptors were obtained from a human donor with multiple sclerosis.

The rearrangement links TRBV30 to TRBJ1-3; no clear D. This CDR3 has 13 amino acids. V dropped 2 bases and J dropped 4 bases, with 9 bases sitting between them. Germline V CDR1 and CDR2: GTSNPN, SVGIG (reference sequence). Written as DNA, the CDR3 is TGTGCCTGGAGTAATGGGCTCGGAAACACCATATATTTT. It specifies CAWSNGLGNTIYF.

This chain connects TRBV20-1 to TRBJ2-7; 7 nucleotides agree with TRBD1. V shed 2 bases, J shed 7 bases, and the junction held 11 bases outside the gene matches. The CDR3 covers 14 residues. Germline CDR1 and CDR2: DFQATT and SNEGSKA (reference sequence). CDR3 coding DNA: TGCAGTGCTAGAAACCCTCGACAGGGATTTGAGCAGTACTTC. As protein: CSARNPRQGFEQYF.

J is TRBJ2-7 and V is TRBV19, with D possibly TRBD2 on 7 matching bases. CDR3 size: 13 residues. Germline CDR1 is LNHDA and CDR2 is SQIVND (reference sequence). V lost 7 bases to trimming and J lost 3 bases, with 13 bases between them. The CDR3 spells CASTPGGNYEQYF. CDR3 in DNA: TGTGCCAGTACCCCGGGGGGCAACTACGAGCAGTACTTC.

This chain uses TRBV30 with TRBJ1-2, with 9 bases fitting TRBD1. Germline CDR1 is GTSNPN and CDR2 is SVGIG (reference sequence). J was trimmed by 6 bases and V by 0 bases; bases with no gene match: 5. The CDR3 loop spans 14 amino acids. The CDR3: CAWSVPGTGHGYTF. CDR3 sequence (DNA): TGTGCCTGGAGTGTACCAGGGACAGGGCATGGCTACACCTTC.

V and J are TRBV7-9 and TRBJ1-1; weak D call: TRBD1 (5 bases). There are 16 residues in the CDR3. With 1 base removed from V and 1 base from J, the gap between germline ends came to 13 bases. Germline assignment: CDR1 SEHNR and CDR2 FQNEAQ (reference sequence). Here the CDR3 reads CASSLGLGVANTEAFF. In nucleotides, the CDR3 is TGTGCCAGCAGCTTAGGTTTGGGGGTGGCGAACACTGAAGCTTTCTTT.

The rearrangement joins TRBV3-1 to TRBJ2-2, with 11 positions matching TRBD2. This CDR3 is 16 amino acids long. Trimming cost V 5 bases and J 4 bases; bases outside gene matches: 6. Germline V gene lookup returns CDR1 LGHDT and CDR2 YNNKEL (reference sequence). CDR3 region: CASSSTSGSFTGELFF. CDR3 bases: TGTGCCAGCAGCTCAACTAGCGGGAGTTTCACCGGGGAGCTGTTTTTT.

The gene calls are TRBV18 and TRBJ2-2, with D perhaps matching TRBD2 (6 bases). Germline loops: CDR1 KGHSH, CDR2 LQKENI. The V end lost 2 bases, the J end lost 5 bases, and 21 bases lay between the germline ends. The CDR3 has 18 residues. Here the CDR3 reads CASSPGPGLPRGTGELFF. The CDR3 coding sequence is TGTGCCAGCTCACCAGGCCCTGGACTACCCCGAGGGACCGGGGAGCTGTTTTTT. Together with reference TRBV18 and TRBJ2-2, the CDR3 gives the full variable domain: NAGVMQNPRHLVRRRGQEARLRCSPMKGHSHVYWYRQLPEEGLKFMVYLQKENIIDESGMPKERFSAEFPKEGPSILRIQQVVRGDSAAYFCASSPGPGLPRGTGELFFGEGSRLTVL.

This sequence joins TRBV7-2 and TRBJ2-6; the D gene is possibly TRBD1 (5 bases). The CDR3 spans 18 residues. V lost 2 bases, J lost 0 bases, and 14 bases lay in between. Germline CDR1 SGHTA, CDR2 FQGNSA. CDR3 sequence reads: CASSLRQGGSSGANVLTF. CDR3 coding DNA: TGTGCCAGCAGCTTACGTCAGGGTGGTAGCTCTGGGGCCAACGTCCTGACTTTC. Based on the CDR3 plus reference TRBV7-2 and TRBJ2-6, the full variable domain is GAGVSQSPSNKVTEKGKDVELRCDPISGHTALYWYRQSLGQGLEFLIYFQGNSAPDKSGLPSDRFSAERTGGSVSTLTIQRTQQEDSAVYLCASSLRQGGSSGANVLTFGAGSRLTVL.

The V and J genes are TRBV5-1 and TRBJ2-5, with 7 positions matching TRBD1. The V segment lost 3 bases and the J segment 7 bases; nucleotides outside the gene matches: 6. The germline V gene encodes CDR1 SGHRS and CDR2 YFSETQ. The CDR3 sequence is 13 residues long. The CDR3 sequence: CASSYKGGMTQYF. CDR3 nucleotide sequence: TGCGCCAGCAGCTATAAAGGGGGCATGACCCAGTACTTC. The variable domain in full, with the rest retrieved from reference TRBV5-1 and TRBJ2-5, is KAGVTQTPRYLIKTRGQQVTLSCSPISGHRSVSWYQQTPGQGLQFLFEYFSETQRNKGNFPGRFSGRQFSNSRSEMNVSTLELGDSALYLCASSYKGGMTQYFGPGTRLLVL.

The rearrangement uses TRBV7-2 and TRBJ2-3; D remains unclear. The germline gives CDR1 SGHTA, CDR2 FQGNSA. The CDR3 sequence is 14 residues long. Trimming removed 1 base from V and 6 bases from J, with 11 bases in between. DNA for the CDR3: TGTGCCAGCAGCTTAGAAAGGTCCCGTGATACGCAGTATTTT. It encodes CASSLERSRDTQYF.

The rearrangement uses TRBV18 and TRBJ1-1; TRBD1 matches at 7 bases. V trimming: 3 bases; J trimming: 5 bases; junction bases outside the gene matches: 6. CDR1 is KGHSH and CDR2 is LQKENI in the germline V gene. The CDR3 is 14 residues long. CDR3: CASSPAGGRTEAFF. CDR3 nucleotide sequence: TGTGCCAGCTCACCTGCAGGGGGGCGAACTGAAGCTTTCTTT.

The chain recombines TRBV7-8 with TRBJ1-1, with TRBD1 as a possible D gene (6 bases). The CDR3 loop spans 11 amino acids. Trimming pared 3 bases from V and 8 bases from J, leaving 7 bases between. The germline CDR1 and CDR2 sequences are SGHVS and FQNEAQ. This chain's CDR3 is CASSFGQEAFF. Written as DNA, the CDR3 is TGTGCCAGCAGCTTCGGACAGGAAGCTTTCTTT.

The chain joins TRBV3-1 to TRBJ2-2; D unresolved. There are 13 residues in the CDR3. Germline loops: CDR1 LGHDT, CDR2 YNNKEL (reference sequence). The V end was cut by 3 bases, the J end by 4 bases, with 6 bases between. The CDR3 DNA follows: TGTGCCAGCAGCCACGCGAGCACCGGGGAGCTGTTTTTT. Protein product: CASSHASTGELFF.

The rearrangement joins TRBV30 to TRBJ1-2, with a tentative D call TRBD1 (5 bases). From germline, CDR1 is GTSNPN and CDR2 SVGIG (reference sequence). CDR3 length: 15 amino acids. With 3 bases removed from V and 0 bases from J, the gap between germline ends came to 14 bases. The CDR3 protein is CAWSSIRASNYGYTF. The CDR3 bases are TGTGCCTGGAGCTCAATCAGGGCTTCTAACTATGGCTACACCTTC.

V and J are TRBV7-2 and TRBJ2-7, with 10 bases identical to TRBD2. The CDR3 length is 15 residues. Germline V gives CDR1 SGHTA, CDR2 FQGNSA. Germline trimming cut 0 bases from V and 3 bases from J; bases unmatched to any gene: 2. The CDR3 bases are TGTGCCAGCAGCTTAGCGGGACTAGCGATCTACGAGCAGTACTTC. Translating gives CASSLAGLAIYEQYF. Drawing the rest from reference TRBV7-2 and TRBJ2-7, the complete variable domain is GAGVSQSPSNKVTEKGKDVELRCDPISGHTALYWYRQSLGQGLEFLIYFQGNSAPDKSGLPSDRFSAERTGGSVSTLTIQRTQQEDSAVYLCASSLAGLAIYEQYFGPGTRLTVT.

This clonotype was detected only a few times. This rearrangement joins TRBV18 to TRBJ1-3; D gene ambiguous. The germline V gene encodes CDR1 KGHSH and CDR2 LQKENI. Between the trimmed V and J ends, which lost 6 bases and 0 bases, there was a span of 9 bases. This CDR3 spans 14 amino acids. In DNA form, the CDR3 reads TGTGCCAGCTCGTTCGGTGTCTCTGGAAACACCATATATTTT. Residues: CASSFGVSGNTIYF. The variable domain in full, with the rest retrieved from reference TRBV18 and TRBJ1-3, is NAGVMQNPRHLVRRRGQEARLRCSPMKGHSHVYWYRQLPEEGLKFMVYLQKENIIDESGMPKERFSAEFPKEGPSILRIQQVVRGDSAAYFCASSFGVSGNTIYFGEGSWLTVV.

This clonotype was observed a few times. V usage is TRBV18 and J usage is TRBJ1-1, with D perhaps matching TRBD1 (5 bases). This CDR3 has 13 amino acids. Germline V lookup: CDR1 KGHSH, CDR2 LQKENI. With 4 bases removed from V and 1 base from J, the gap between germline ends came to 7 bases. The CDR3, as DNA: TGTGCCAGCTCACGTAGGGGGAACACTGAAGCTTTCTTT. The encoded protein is CASSRRGNTEAFF.

The chain employs TRBV30 and TRBJ2-3; TRBD2 is a possible D gene (6 bases). CDR1 and CDR2 from the germline V gene are GTSNPN and SVGIG (reference sequence). CDR3 length: 14 residues. The CDR3 region is CALKVGGPTDTQYF. For the CDR3, the DNA is TGTGCTCTGAAGGTGGGGGGACCGACAGATACGCAGTATTTT.

The genes are TRBV28 and TRBJ1-5; 10 bases match TRBD1. The germline V gene has CDR1 MDHEN and CDR2 SYDVKM. The length of the CDR3 is 15 residues. J lost 5 bases, V lost 3 bases, and 4 bases had no gene match. CDR3 nucleotide sequence: TGTGCCAGCAGTTTGGGACAGGGGTTGGATCAGCCCCAGCATTTT. It yields the protein CASSLGQGLDQPQHF.

This clonotype turned up a few times. V is TRBV12-3 or TRBV12-4 and J is TRBJ2-7; D unclear. With 2 bases removed from V and 2 bases from J, the gap between germline ends came to 7 bases. The CDR3 runs 13 residues. The CDR3 bases are TGTGCCAGCAGTTTAAGGCCAACCTACGAGCAGTACTTC. It yields the protein CASSLRPTYEQYF.

The rearrangement joins TRBV30 to TRBJ1-2; D not resolved. Trimming left V 0 bases short and J 8 bases short, with 7 bases between. This CDR3 spans 11 amino acids. Germline V gene data show CDR1 as GTSNPN and CDR2 as SVGIG (reference sequence). As DNA, the CDR3 is TGTGCCTGGAGTGTACTGGGGGGCTACACCTTC. It specifies CAWSVLGGYTF.

The V and J genes are TRBV14 and TRBJ1-1; 7 bases map to TRBD1. The germline CDR1 and CDR2 sequences are SGHDN and FVKESK. V trimming: 5 bases; J trimming: 3 bases; junction bases outside the gene matches: 3. CDR3 size: 13 residues. The CDR3 here is CASSADRDTEAFF. The CDR3 DNA follows: TGTGCCAGCAGCGCCGACAGGGACACTGAAGCTTTCTTT.